The 13 T cell receptor beta chains below were found in one sample sequenced in a study of blood T cell repertoires in COVID-19. Assay: immunoSEQ multiplex PCR; the TCRdb copy retains only in-frame clones and omits some. Counted here are 200,000 to 250,000 clones, about 90% occurring once; the ten biggest clones make up 14% to 15%. Sequencing input: PBMCs or T cells enriched from blood (not recorded which). Source of these receptors: a woman between 45 and 60 years old with acute COVID-19.

This chain joins TRBV4-1 and TRBJ2-3; tentatively, D is TRBD2 (6 bases). V lost 6 bases, J lost 2 bases, and 18 bases lay in between. The CDR3 extends over 16 amino acids. CDR1 MGHRA and CDR2 YSYEKL come from the germline V gene. Written as DNA, the CDR3 is TGCGCCAGCAGTTGGAGCGTCGCGGACTACACAGATACGCAGTATTTT. Residues: CASSWSVADYTDTQYF.

The chain links TRBV18 to TRBJ1-5; the match to TRBD1 covers 7 bases. Germline CDR1 is KGHSH and CDR2 is LQKENI. The length of the CDR3 is 18 residues. The junction had 10 bases not matched to a gene; V was cut back by 2 bases and J by 0 bases. CDR3 amino acids: CASSPYPLGQHSNQPQHF. Written as DNA, the CDR3 is TGTGCCAGCTCACCATACCCGTTGGGACAGCATAGCAATCAGCCCCAGCATTTT. Full variable domain (rest looked up from reference TRBV18 and TRBJ1-5): NAGVMQNPRHLVRRRGQEARLRCSPMKGHSHVYWYRQLPEEGLKFMVYLQKENIIDESGMPKERFSAEFPKEGPSILRIQQVVRGDSAAYFCASSPYPLGQHSNQPQHFGDGTRLSIL.

Comment on this clone: This specimen includes other DNA sequences encoding the same CDR3. V and J are TRBV28 and TRBJ1-4; 9 positions agree with TRBD1. Germline CDR1 is MDHEN and CDR2 is SYDVKM. The length of the CDR3 is 15 residues. Unmatched junction bases numbered 4, after V lost 3 bases and J lost 5 bases. DNA for the CDR3: TGTGCCAGCAGTTTTTCCGGGACAGGGAATGAAAAACTGTTTTTT. Translation: CASSFSGTGNEKLFF.

This clone has just a few counts. The germline gene is not matched at one end of the junction; a read error may be the cause. This rearrangement joins TRBV7-7 to TRBJ2-1; D is possibly TRBD2 (5 bases). The length of the CDR3 is 15 residues. The V gene's germline CDR1 is SSHAT and CDR2 FNYEAQ (reference sequence). The CDR3 DNA follows: TGTGCTAGCAGCTTGGGAGACCTACCCTACAATGAGCAGTTCTTC. Its translation is CASSLGDLPYNEQFF.

The chain couples TRBV5-6 to TRBJ1-6; D gene unclear. This CDR3 has 14 amino acids. Germline V CDR1 and CDR2: SGHDT, YYEEEE. V was trimmed by 1 base and J by 4 bases, leaving 6 bases between them. DNA of the CDR3: TGTGCCAGCAGCTTGTGGGCGTATAATTCACCCCTCCACTTT. It yields the protein CASSLWAYNSPLHF.

This clone occurred once. The chain links TRBV5-4 to TRBJ2-7; D is possibly TRBD2 (7 bases). This CDR3 is built from 15 residues. Germline values: CDR1 SGHNT, CDR2 YYREEE (reference sequence). V dropped 7 bases and J dropped 3 bases, with 20 bases sitting between them. The CDR3 bases are TGTGCCAGCGGGAGGGGGTCTAGCGGTTACTACGAGCAGTACTTC. As protein: CASGRGSSGYYEQYF.

The CDR3 DNA follows: TGCGCCAGCAGCCCCCTTGCCGGGACTATAACCAATGAGCAGTTCTTC. Protein sequence: CASSPLAGTITNEQFF. The chain joins TRBV5-1 to TRBJ2-1; 7 positions match TRBD2. The CDR3 loop spans 16 amino acids. Germline CDR1 reads SGHRS; CDR2 reads YFSETQ. V was clipped by 4 bases and J by 6 bases; unmatched bases: 13.

The CDR3 DNA reads TGTGCCAGCTCCCTCCGGACTAGCGGGACCCACGAGCAGTACTTC. It codes for CASSLRTSGTHEQYF. This rearrangement joins TRBV7-9 to TRBJ2-7; 12 bases match TRBD2. Unmatched junction bases numbered 10, after V lost 8 bases and J lost 5 bases. Germline V gives CDR1 SEHNR, CDR2 FQNEAQ (reference sequence). The CDR3 runs 15 residues.

This chain links TRBV19 with TRBJ1-2; the D gene is possibly TRBD1 (5 bases). Germline V gene lookup returns CDR1 LNHDA and CDR2 SQIVND (reference sequence). Trimming pared 6 bases from V and 2 bases from J, leaving 10 bases between. The CDR3 is 13 amino acids. This chain's CDR3 is CASRRDGNYGYTF. In DNA form, the CDR3 reads TGTGCCAGTAGGCGGGACGGCAACTATGGCTACACCTTC.

The V call is TRBV7-2, the J call TRBJ2-1, with 8 bases that match TRBD2. After removal of 10 bases from V and 2 bases from J, the junction contained 4 bases not matched to a gene. The germline CDR1 and CDR2 sequences are SGHTA and FQGNSA. The CDR3 loop spans 13 amino acids. Here the CDR3 DNA reads TGTGCCACCCGACTAGCGACCTACAATGAGCAGTTCTTC. It translates to CATRLATYNEQFF. Based on the CDR3 plus reference TRBV7-2 and TRBJ2-1, the full variable domain is GAGVSQSPSNKVTEKGKDVELRCDPISGHTALYWYRQSLGQGLEFLIYFQGNSAPDKSGLPSDRFSAERTGGSVSTLTIQRTQQEDSAVYLCATRLATYNEQFFGPGTRLTVL.

Concerning this clone: This specimen includes other DNA sequences encoding the same CDR3. The chain links TRBV27 to TRBJ2-1, with unresolved D. Trimming cost V 6 bases and J 4 bases, with 4 bases left between them. The CDR3 consists of 11 residues. CDR1 and CDR2 (germline): MNHEY, SMNVEV (reference sequence). CDR3 sequence (DNA): TGTGCCAGCAGGGAGTACAATGAGCAGTTCTTC. Its protein product is CASREYNEQFF.

The chain employs TRBV28 and TRBJ1-3; perhaps TRBD1 as D (6 bases). This CDR3 is built from 15 residues. V was shortened by 4 bases and J by 3 bases, with 13 bases between the two germline ends. Germline-derived CDR1 and CDR2 are MDHEN and SYDVKM. CDR3 sequence (DNA): TGTGCCAGCAGTTCCGGAGAGGGGGTTGGAAACACCATATATTTT. Translating gives CASSSGEGVGNTIYF.

The gene calls are TRBV19 and TRBJ1-4; D unresolved. V lost 3 bases, J lost 0 bases, and 11 bases lay in between. In germline, CDR1 is LNHDA, CDR2 SQIVND (reference sequence). This CDR3 has 16 residues. The CDR3 bases are TGTGCCAGTAGTATGGCCTGGAGTGCAACTAATGAAAAACTGTTTTTT. It translates to CASSMAWSATNEKLFF. Complete variable domain (other parts from reference TRBV19 and TRBJ1-4): DGGITQSPKYLFRKEGQNVTLSCEQNLNHDAMYWYRQDPGQGLRLIYYSQIVNDFQKGDIAEGYSVSREKKESFPLTVTSAQKNPTAFYLCASSMAWSATNEKLFFGSGTQLSVL.